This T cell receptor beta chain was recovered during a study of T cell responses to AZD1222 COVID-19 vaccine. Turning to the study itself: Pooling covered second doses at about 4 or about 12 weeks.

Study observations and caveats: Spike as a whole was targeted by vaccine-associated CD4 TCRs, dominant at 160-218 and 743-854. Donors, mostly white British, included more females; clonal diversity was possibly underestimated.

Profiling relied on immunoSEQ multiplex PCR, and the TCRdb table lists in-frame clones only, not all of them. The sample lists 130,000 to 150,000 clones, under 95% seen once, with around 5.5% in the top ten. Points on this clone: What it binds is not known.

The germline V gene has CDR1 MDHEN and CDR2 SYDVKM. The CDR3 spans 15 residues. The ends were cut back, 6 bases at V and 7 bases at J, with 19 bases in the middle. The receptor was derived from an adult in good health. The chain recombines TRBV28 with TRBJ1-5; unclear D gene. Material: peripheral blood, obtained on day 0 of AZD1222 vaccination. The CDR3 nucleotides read TGTGCCAGCAGCATATTTGGGGAGCGCGGGCAGCCCCAGCATTTT. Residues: CASSIFGERGQPQHF.